The rows below give T cell receptor beta chains drawn from one sample of a study of shared clonotypes between healthy human individuals. Clones were read by immunoSEQ multiplex PCR, and TCRdb kept only the in-frame ones, dropping some. The sample lists 1,500,000 or so clones, roughly 96% occurring once. Sequenced sample: naive CD4+ T cells sorted from blood. The source is a man aged 25 to 40 in good health. Both conserved end residues are part of each CDR3. Each record gives: CDR3 length, V gene, D gene, J gene, clone size, CDR3 protein, CDR3 DNA. D genes are given only for firm matches. Clone size is given for some rows only: seen once, a few or many times, or a class if the clone is expanded.

cdr3_length: 16
v_call: TRBV9
d_call: TRBD2
j_call: TRBJ2-1
clone_size: NA
cdr3_aa: CASSILLAAPDNEQFF
cdr3_nt: TGTGCCAGCAGCATCCTCCTAGCGGCCCCCGACAATGAGCAGTTCTTC

cdr3_length: 12
v_call: TRBV29-1
d_call: NA
j_call: TRBJ2-5
clone_size: NA
cdr3_aa: CSVEGAEETQYF
cdr3_nt: TGCAGCGTTGAGGGGGCGGAAGAGACCCAGTACTTC

cdr3_length: 13
v_call: TRBV7-3
d_call: NA
j_call: TRBJ2-7
clone_size: NA
cdr3_aa: CASSLAHSYEQYF
cdr3_nt: TGTGCCAGCAGCTTAGCACACTCCTACGAGCAGTACTTC

cdr3_length: 16
v_call: TRBV11-3
d_call: NA
j_call: TRBJ1-1
clone_size: NA
cdr3_aa: CASSSNRGAANTEAFF
cdr3_nt: TGTGCCAGCAGCTCAAACCGGGGGGCGGCGAACACTGAAGCTTTCTTT

cdr3_length: 16
v_call: TRBV6-5
d_call: NA
j_call: TRBJ2-7
clone_size: NA
cdr3_aa: CASSSLGVGVGLEQYF
cdr3_nt: TGTGCCAGCAGTTCCCTAGGGGTTGGAGTGGGGCTCGAGCAGTACTTC

cdr3_length: 16
v_call: TRBV10-3
d_call: NA
j_call: TRBJ2-3
clone_size: NA
cdr3_aa: CAISDFLRRSTDTQYF
cdr3_nt: TGTGCCATCAGTGATTTCTTGAGGAGAAGCACAGATACGCAGTATTTT

cdr3_length: 16
v_call: TRBV27
d_call: NA
j_call: TRBJ2-2
clone_size: NA
cdr3_aa: CASRVGGSGVTGELFF
cdr3_nt: TGTGCCAGCAGGGTCGGGGGATCGGGTGTCACCGGGGAGCTGTTTTTT

cdr3_length: 14
v_call: TRBV7-9
d_call: TRBD1
j_call: TRBJ2-7
clone_size: NA
cdr3_aa: CASSSWTGSDEQYF
cdr3_nt: TGTGCCAGCAGCTCGTGGACAGGTTCGGACGAGCAGTACTTC

cdr3_length: 14
v_call: TRBV30
d_call: TRBD1
j_call: TRBJ1-3
clone_size: once
cdr3_aa: CAWSVKDRRNTIYF
cdr3_nt: TGTGCCTGGAGTGTTAAGGACAGGCGAAACACCATATATTTT

cdr3_length: 13
v_call: TRBV4-3
d_call: TRBD1
j_call: TRBJ1-2
clone_size: NA
cdr3_aa: CASSHGTAYGYTF
cdr3_nt: TGCGCCAGCAGCCACGGGACAGCCTATGGCTACACCTTC

cdr3_length: 18
v_call: TRBV5-1
d_call: TRBD2
j_call: TRBJ2-1
clone_size: NA
cdr3_aa: CASSKSPRLAGDPNEQFF
cdr3_nt: TGCGCCAGCAGCAAGTCCCCCAGACTAGCGGGGGACCCGAATGAGCAGTTCTTC

cdr3_length: 15
v_call: TRBV7-3
d_call: NA
j_call: TRBJ1-3
clone_size: NA
cdr3_aa: CASSPHGGTGNTIYF
cdr3_nt: TGTGCCAGCAGTCCCCATGGGGGAACTGGAAACACCATATATTTT

cdr3_length: 13
v_call: TRBV6-1
d_call: NA
j_call: TRBJ1-5
clone_size: NA
cdr3_aa: CASSDRVNQPQHF
cdr3_nt: TGTGCCAGCAGTGACCGGGTAAATCAGCCCCAGCATTTT

cdr3_length: 16
v_call: TRBV2
d_call: NA
j_call: TRBJ1-2
clone_size: once
cdr3_aa: CASTTVPAQTTYGYTF
cdr3_nt: TGTGCCAGCACCACAGTTCCAGCACAAACGACCTATGGCTACACCTTC

cdr3_length: 17
v_call: TRBV4-1
d_call: TRBD1
j_call: TRBJ2-1
clone_size: NA
cdr3_aa: CASSRLYRDRDEGEQFF
cdr3_nt: TGCGCCAGCAGCCGCCTATACCGGGACAGGGACGAAGGTGAGCAGTTCTTC

cdr3_length: 11
v_call: TRBV5-6
d_call: NA
j_call: TRBJ1-2
clone_size: NA
cdr3_aa: CASSLSGGYTF
cdr3_nt: TGTGCCAGCAGCCTTTCTGGCGGCTACACCTTC

cdr3_length: 13
v_call: TRBV5-1
d_call: NA
j_call: TRBJ2-5
clone_size: NA
cdr3_aa: CASAAGGGETQYF
cdr3_nt: TGCGCCAGCGCAGCAGGGGGAGGGGAGACCCAGTACTTC

cdr3_length: 14
v_call: TRBV6-5
d_call: TRBD2
j_call: TRBJ2-1
clone_size: NA
cdr3_aa: CASSKREAHNEQFF
cdr3_nt: TGTGCCAGCAGCAAGCGGGAGGCGCACAATGAGCAGTTCTTC

cdr3_length: 16
v_call: TRBV19
d_call: TRBD1
j_call: TRBJ2-1
clone_size: NA
cdr3_aa: CASRGGTGGVFNEQFF
cdr3_nt: TGTGCCAGTAGAGGCGGGACAGGGGGCGTCTTCAATGAGCAGTTCTTC

cdr3_length: 15
v_call: TRBV18
d_call: NA
j_call: TRBJ2-3
clone_size: NA
cdr3_aa: CASSPKGPHTDTQYF
cdr3_nt: TGTGCCAGCTCACCGAAGGGACCTCACACAGATACGCAGTATTTT

cdr3_length: 15
v_call: TRBV28
d_call: NA
j_call: TRBJ1-5
clone_size: NA
cdr3_aa: CASSYPVGGNQPQHF
cdr3_nt: TGTGCCAGCAGTTACCCGGTGGGGGGCAATCAGCCCCAGCATTTT

cdr3_length: 14
v_call: TRBV11-2
d_call: NA
j_call: TRBJ2-3
clone_size: NA
cdr3_aa: CASSLSRALDTQYF
cdr3_nt: TGTGCCAGCAGCTTAAGCAGGGCGCTAGATACGCAGTATTTT

cdr3_length: 16
v_call: TRBV2
d_call: TRBD1
j_call: TRBJ1-5
clone_size: NA
cdr3_aa: CASSKRDRASNQPQHF
cdr3_nt: TGTGCCAGCAGCAAAAGGGACAGGGCTAGCAATCAGCCCCAGCATTTT

cdr3_length: 14
v_call: TRBV19
d_call: NA
j_call: TRBJ2-4
clone_size: once
cdr3_aa: CASGPGLTKNIQYF
cdr3_nt: TGTGCCAGTGGCCCCGGGTTGACCAAAAACATTCAGTACTTC

cdr3_length: 14
v_call: TRBV6-5
d_call: NA
j_call: TRBJ2-7
clone_size: NA
cdr3_aa: CASSRSGSTYEQYF
cdr3_nt: TGTGCCAGCAGTCGGAGCGGTAGCACGTACGAGCAGTACTTC

cdr3_length: 12
v_call: TRBV9
d_call: NA
j_call: TRBJ2-7
clone_size: NA
cdr3_aa: CASRVDHHEQYF
cdr3_nt: TGTGCCAGCCGCGTGGATCACCACGAGCAGTACTTC

cdr3_length: 15
v_call: TRBV6-5
d_call: TRBD1
j_call: TRBJ1-3
clone_size: few
cdr3_aa: CASTKTGGIGNTIYF
cdr3_nt: TGTGCCAGCACTAAGACAGGGGGGATTGGAAACACCATATATTTT

cdr3_length: 13
v_call: TRBV14
d_call: NA
j_call: TRBJ1-2
clone_size: NA
cdr3_aa: CASSQGSTYGYTF
cdr3_nt: TGTGCCAGCAGCCAAGGCTCAACCTATGGCTACACCTTC

cdr3_length: 17
v_call: TRBV7-6
d_call: NA
j_call: TRBJ2-1
clone_size: NA
cdr3_aa: CASSLVPGESSYNEQFF
cdr3_nt: TGTGCCAGCAGCTTAGTCCCAGGGGAGAGCTCCTACAATGAGCAGTTCTTC

cdr3_length: 14
v_call: TRBV6-5
d_call: NA
j_call: TRBJ1-4
clone_size: NA
cdr3_aa: CASSPRATNEKLFF
cdr3_nt: TGTGCCAGCAGCCCGAGGGCAACTAATGAAAAACTGTTTTTT

cdr3_length: 14
v_call: TRBV28
d_call: TRBD2
j_call: TRBJ2-5
clone_size: NA
cdr3_aa: CASSSLAGKETQYF
cdr3_nt: TGTGCCAGCAGTAGTCTAGCGGGAAAAGAGACCCAGTACTTC

cdr3_length: 17
v_call: TRBV5-4
d_call: NA
j_call: TRBJ2-7
clone_size: NA
cdr3_aa: CASSLFSRLRNSYEQYF
cdr3_nt: TGTGCCAGCAGCTTGTTCAGTAGACTGCGGAACTCCTACGAGCAGTACTTC

cdr3_length: 15
v_call: TRBV10-1
d_call: NA
j_call: TRBJ2-7
clone_size: NA
cdr3_aa: CASRPGPLSSYEQYF
cdr3_nt: TGCGCCAGCAGACCGGGACCCCTGAGCTCCTACGAGCAGTACTTC

cdr3_length: 12
v_call: TRBV28
d_call: NA
j_call: TRBJ2-1
clone_size: once
cdr3_aa: CASSLLSHEQFF
cdr3_nt: TGTGCCAGCAGTCTTCTTTCCCATGAGCAGTTCTTC

cdr3_length: 21
v_call: TRBV4-1
d_call: NA
j_call: TRBJ2-7
clone_size: NA
cdr3_aa: CASSQAGGRDKGKRPFYEQYF
cdr3_nt: TGCGCCAGCAGCCAAGCGGGGGGCCGGGACAAGGGGAAGAGGCCCTTCTACGAGCAGTACTTC

cdr3_length: 13
v_call: TRBV29-1
d_call: NA
j_call: TRBJ2-7
clone_size: NA
cdr3_aa: CSVRGDRHYEQYF
cdr3_nt: TGCAGCGTGAGGGGCGACAGACACTACGAGCAGTACTTC

cdr3_length: 18
v_call: TRBV4-3
d_call: NA
j_call: TRBJ2-1
clone_size: NA
cdr3_aa: CASSPAKLGTSSYNEQFF
cdr3_nt: TGCGCCAGCAGCCCCGCAAAACTAGGCACAAGCTCCTACAATGAGCAGTTCTTC

cdr3_length: 16
v_call: TRBV19
d_call: TRBD1
j_call: TRBJ1-5
clone_size: once
cdr3_aa: CASSSRRTGVDQPQHF
cdr3_nt: TGTGCCAGTAGTAGCCGGCGGACAGGGGTCGATCAGCCCCAGCATTTT

cdr3_length: 16
v_call: TRBV5-6
d_call: TRBD2
j_call: TRBJ2-3
clone_size: NA
cdr3_aa: CASNLKTSGSADTQYF
cdr3_nt: TGTGCCAGCAACCTTAAGACTAGCGGGAGCGCAGATACGCAGTATTTT

cdr3_length: 14
v_call: TRBV30
d_call: NA
j_call: TRBJ2-1
clone_size: NA
cdr3_aa: CAWRVRLTGNEQFF
cdr3_nt: TGTGCCTGGAGGGTTAGGCTAACGGGCAATGAGCAGTTCTTC

cdr3_length: 13
v_call: TRBV5-1
d_call: NA
j_call: TRBJ1-2
clone_size: few
cdr3_aa: CASSPGPPYGYTF
cdr3_nt: TGCGCCAGCAGCCCCGGACCGCCCTATGGCTACACCTTC

cdr3_length: 15
v_call: TRBV9
d_call: TRBD2
j_call: TRBJ2-7
clone_size: NA
cdr3_aa: CASSVTSGALGEQYF
cdr3_nt: TGTGCCAGCAGCGTGACTAGCGGGGCCCTTGGCGAGCAGTACTTC

cdr3_length: 16
v_call: TRBV10-3
d_call: NA
j_call: TRBJ2-5
clone_size: NA
cdr3_aa: CAISGGTPTGQETQYF
cdr3_nt: TGTGCCATCAGTGGGGGGACACCGACGGGGCAAGAGACCCAGTACTTC

cdr3_length: 13
v_call: TRBV29-1
d_call: TRBD2
j_call: TRBJ2-3
clone_size: NA
cdr3_aa: CSVVHGGSYTQYF
cdr3_nt: TGCAGCGTTGTTCACGGCGGGAGCTATACGCAGTATTTT

cdr3_length: 15
v_call: TRBV28
d_call: TRBD2
j_call: TRBJ2-1
clone_size: NA
cdr3_aa: CASSPTGGPWDEQFF
cdr3_nt: TGTGCCAGCAGTCCCACGGGAGGGCCTTGGGATGAGCAGTTCTTC

cdr3_length: 16
v_call: TRBV2
d_call: NA
j_call: TRBJ2-7
clone_size: NA
cdr3_aa: CASRVEQDTLSHEQYF
cdr3_nt: TGTGCCAGTAGGGTAGAGCAAGACACCCTGAGCCACGAGCAGTACTTC

cdr3_length: 15
v_call: TRBV5-4
d_call: NA
j_call: TRBJ2-2
clone_size: NA
cdr3_aa: CASSLAGRNTGELFF
cdr3_nt: TGTGCCAGCAGCTTGGCTGGACGGAACACCGGGGAGCTGTTTTTT

cdr3_length: 13
v_call: TRBV29-1
d_call: NA
j_call: TRBJ1-1
clone_size: NA
cdr3_aa: CSVRSGSGTEAFF
cdr3_nt: TGCAGCGTGAGGTCGGGATCGGGCACTGAAGCTTTCTTT

cdr3_length: 15
v_call: TRBV5-1
d_call: NA
j_call: TRBJ1-2
clone_size: NA
cdr3_aa: CASSLAPDLFYGYTF
cdr3_nt: TGCGCCAGCAGCTTGGCCCCGGACTTATTCTATGGCTACACCTTC

cdr3_length: 15
v_call: TRBV4-2
d_call: NA
j_call: TRBJ1-4
clone_size: NA
cdr3_aa: CASSQVQQGDEKLFF
cdr3_nt: TGTGCCAGCAGCCAAGTTCAACAGGGAGATGAAAAACTGTTTTTT

cdr3_length: 15
v_call: TRBV7-9
d_call: TRBD2
j_call: TRBJ2-3
clone_size: NA
cdr3_aa: CASSSPREATDTQYF
cdr3_nt: TGTGCCAGCAGCTCCCCCCGGGAGGCTACAGATACGCAGTATTTT

cdr3_length: 15
v_call: TRBV29-1
d_call: NA
j_call: TRBJ1-1
clone_size: NA
cdr3_aa: CSVEEWLTGNTEAFF
cdr3_nt: TGCAGCGTTGAAGAGTGGCTGACGGGGAACACTGAAGCTTTCTTT

cdr3_length: 15
v_call: TRBV27
d_call: TRBD2
j_call: TRBJ2-7
clone_size: NA
cdr3_aa: CASSLGTSGTYEQYF
cdr3_nt: TGTGCCAGCAGTTTAGGGACTAGCGGAACCTACGAGCAGTACTTC

cdr3_length: 16
v_call: TRBV5-1
d_call: TRBD2
j_call: TRBJ2-3
clone_size: few
cdr3_aa: CASSLNGGSVADTQYF
cdr3_nt: TGCGCCAGCAGCTTGAACGGCGGGAGCGTGGCAGATACGCAGTATTTT

cdr3_length: 21
v_call: TRBV4-2
d_call: TRBD2
j_call: TRBJ2-3
clone_size: NA
cdr3_aa: CASSQDGVLAGGISSTDTQYF
cdr3_nt: TGTGCCAGCAGCCAAGATGGGGTCCTAGCGGGAGGTATTTCTAGCACAGATACGCAGTATTTT

cdr3_length: 14
v_call: TRBV19
d_call: TRBD2
j_call: TRBJ2-3
clone_size: NA
cdr3_aa: CASSSGRRTDTQYF
cdr3_nt: TGTGCCAGTAGTAGCGGGAGGAGGACAGATACGCAGTATTTT

cdr3_length: 12
v_call: TRBV28
d_call: NA
j_call: TRBJ1-5
clone_size: NA
cdr3_aa: CASYSLPGPQHF
cdr3_nt: TGTGCCAGCTATTCACTTCCGGGACCCCAGCATTTT

cdr3_length: 16
v_call: TRBV18
d_call: TRBD2
j_call: TRBJ2-7
clone_size: NA
cdr3_aa: CASSPLAAGSSYEQYF
cdr3_nt: TGTGCCAGCTCACCGCTAGCGGCCGGGAGCTCCTACGAGCAGTACTTC